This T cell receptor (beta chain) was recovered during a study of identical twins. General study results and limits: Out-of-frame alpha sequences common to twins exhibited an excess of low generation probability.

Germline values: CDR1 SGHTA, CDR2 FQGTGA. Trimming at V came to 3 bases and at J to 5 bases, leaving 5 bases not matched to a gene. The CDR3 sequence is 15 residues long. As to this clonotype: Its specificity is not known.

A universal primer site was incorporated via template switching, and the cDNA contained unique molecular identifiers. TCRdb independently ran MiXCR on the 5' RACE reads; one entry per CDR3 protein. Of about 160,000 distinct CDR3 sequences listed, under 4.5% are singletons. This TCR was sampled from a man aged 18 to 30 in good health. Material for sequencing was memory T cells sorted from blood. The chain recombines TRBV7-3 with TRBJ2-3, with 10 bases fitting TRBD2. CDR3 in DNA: TGTGCCAGCAGCTTTCTAGCGGGAGATATAGATACGCAGTATTTT. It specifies CASSFLAGDIDTQYF.